The next 16 T cell receptor beta chains were all read from a single sample in a study of PD-L1 blockade in urothelial cancer. Here immunoSEQ multiplex PCR was the method, and the copy in TCRdb shows in-frame clones only, minus some. The top ten hold roughly 3.2% of the sample, which has under 30,000 clones, 87% seen once. This specimen was PBMCs, taken around atezolizumab (anti-PD-L1) treatment. All receptors derive from a man aged 45 to 65 with urothelial cancer.

The gene calls are TRBV6-5 and TRBJ1-2, with 7 nucleotides matching TRBD1. The CDR3 extends over 11 amino acids. Germline CDR1 and CDR2: MNHEY and SVGAGI. Trimming took 5 bases from V and 7 from J; bases not matched to a gene: 1. The CDR3 is CASSTGVGYTF. The CDR3 DNA sequence: TGTGCCAGCAGTACAGGGGTTGGCTACACCTTC.

The chain's CDR3 is CAWSLETGRSNQPQHF. The CDR3 DNA reads TGTGCCTGGAGCCTCGAGACAGGACGGAGCAATCAGCCCCAGCATTTT. This chain joins TRBV30 and TRBJ1-5, with D tentatively TRBD1 (6 bases). CDR1 is GTSNPN and CDR2 is SVGIG in the germline V gene (reference sequence). CDR3 length: 16 residues. V was cut by 3 bases and J by 1 base, with 16 bases left in between.

This clone was seen once. The rearrangement joins TRBV5-1 to TRBJ2-2, with TRBD2 identical over 7 bases. This CDR3 has 16 amino acids. The germline V gene encodes CDR1 SGHRS and CDR2 YFSETQ. V shed 2 bases and J 1 base; nucleotides not matched to a gene: 5. CDR3 nucleotide sequence: TGCGCCAGCAGCTTTGAGGGCGGGAGGAACACCGGGGAGCTGTTTTTT. Translating it yields CASSFEGGRNTGELFF.

The chain couples TRBV29-1 to TRBJ2-1; 7 nucleotides line up with TRBD1. The J segment lost 4 bases and the V segment lost 3 bases, leaving 6 bases of the junction unmatched. The CDR3 length is 14 residues. Germline lookup yields CDR1 SQVTM and CDR2 ANQGSEA. This CDR3 reads CSVDPRGMYNEQFF. CDR3 coding DNA: TGCAGCGTTGACCCCAGGGGGATGTACAATGAGCAGTTCTTC.

This clone appeared once. This CDR3 is CASSSITGGVETQYF. In nucleotides, the CDR3 is TGTGCCAGTAGTTCTATAACAGGGGGCGTCGAGACCCAGTACTTC. The gene calls are TRBV19 and TRBJ2-5, with TRBD1 matching 9 bases. Germline lookup yields CDR1 LNHDA and CDR2 SQIVND (reference sequence). There are 15 residues in the CDR3. Trimming removed 5 bases from V and 5 bases from J; junction bases left unmatched: 9.

The chain joins TRBV11-2 to TRBJ2-1, with unresolved D. The length of the CDR3 is 15 residues. CDR1 is SGHAT and CDR2 is FQNNGV in the germline V gene. V was shortened by 4 bases and J by 0 bases, with 10 bases between the two germline ends. Here the CDR3 DNA reads TGTGCCAGCAGCTCTAGGCTTAGCTCCTACAATGAGCAGTTCTTC. Its translation is CASSSRLSSYNEQFF.

The chain combines TRBV7-3 with TRBJ2-3; 10 bases agree with TRBD2. Germline assignment: CDR1 SGHTA and CDR2 FQGTGA. The CDR3 is made up of 15 amino acids. Unmatched junction bases numbered 3, after V lost 2 bases and J lost 4 bases. The CDR3 spells CASSLGAGGPDTQYF. CDR3 in DNA: TGTGCCAGCAGCTTAGGAGCGGGGGGGCCAGATACGCAGTATTTT.

V is TRBV6-6 and J is TRBJ2-7; TRBD2 matches at 10 bases. The CDR3 has 14 residues. Germline V gene lookup returns CDR1 MNHNY and CDR2 SVGAGI (reference sequence). Losses at the gene ends were 6 bases for V and 2 bases for J; bases not matched to a gene: 4. CDR3 sequence reads: CASRLAGGPYEQYF. CDR3 DNA: TGTGCCAGCAGATTAGCGGGAGGACCCTACGAGCAGTACTTC.

The rearrangement uses TRBV9 and TRBJ2-3; 9 bases agree with TRBD2. From germline, CDR1 is SGDLS and CDR2 YYNGEE. The CDR3 sequence is 17 residues long. V lost 0 bases, J lost 8 bases, and 13 bases stayed unmatched. Here the CDR3 reads CASSVAQSGGSPGTQYF. CDR3 nucleotides: TGTGCCAGCAGCGTAGCTCAAAGCGGGGGGTCTCCGGGTACGCAGTATTTT. The full variable domain, rest sourced from reference TRBV9 and TRBJ2-3, is DSGVTQTPKHLITATGQRVTLRCSPRSGDLSVYWYQQSLDQGLQFLIQYYNGEERAKGNILERFSAQQFPDLHSELNLSSLELGDSALYFCASSVAQSGGSPGTQYFGPGTRLTVL.

The chain links TRBV11-2 to TRBJ2-3; tentative D call: TRBD2 (6 bases). Germline V CDR1 and CDR2: SGHAT, FQNNGV. The CDR3 is 14 residues long. V was cut by 6 bases and J by 6 bases, with 16 bases left in between. DNA for the CDR3: TGTGCCAGCAGTACCGGGACTGACAAGGATACGCAGTATTTT. It translates to CASSTGTDKDTQYF.

For the CDR3, the DNA is TGTGCCAGCTCACCTGACAGGAGTGAAAAACTGTTTTTT. This sequence encodes CASSPDRSEKLFF. This rearrangement joins TRBV18 to TRBJ1-4; D may be TRBD1 (6 bases). The germline V gene encodes CDR1 KGHSH and CDR2 LQKENI. This CDR3 spans 13 amino acids. Between the trimmed V and J ends, which lost 3 bases and 7 bases, there was a span of 9 bases. The whole variable domain, remainder taken from reference TRBV18 and TRBJ1-4, is NAGVMQNPRHLVRRRGQEARLRCSPMKGHSHVYWYRQLPEEGLKFMVYLQKENIIDESGMPKERFSAEFPKEGPSILRIQQVVRGDSAAYFCASSPDRSEKLFFGSGTQLSVL.

This clone was found once. The chain joins TRBV7-9 to TRBJ2-7; TRBD1 agrees at 8 bases. The germline CDR1 and CDR2 sequences are SEHNR and FQNEAQ (reference sequence). The CDR3 runs 16 residues. V shed 5 bases, J shed 0 bases, and the junction held 9 bases outside the gene matches. The CDR3 sequence is CASSRILTGGSYEQYF. The CDR3, as DNA: TGTGCCAGCAGCCGGATCTTAACAGGGGGCTCCTACGAGCAGTACTTC.

The CDR3 spells CASSLAGGAKNIQYF. In nucleotides, the CDR3 is TGCGCCAGCAGCTTGGCTGGGGGGGCCAAAAACATTCAGTACTTC. The V call is TRBV5-1, the J call TRBJ2-4; a possible D gene is TRBD2 (6 bases). In germline, CDR1 is SGHRS, CDR2 YFSETQ. Between the trimmed V and J ends, which lost 0 bases and 1 base, there was a span of 8 bases. CDR3 length: 15 amino acids.

The V gene is TRBV9, the J gene TRBJ2-7, with TRBD2 matching over 12 bases. Germline V gene sequence: CDR1 SGDLS, CDR2 YYNGEE. The CDR3 is 16 residues long. J gave up 4 bases and V 2 bases, and 7 bases lay outside the gene matches. The CDR3 DNA sequence: TGTGCCAGCAGCGTTGGCCTGACTAGCGGGGGTTACGAGCAGTACTTC. Its protein is CASSVGLTSGGYEQYF.

The chain recombines TRBV5-6 with TRBJ2-3, with D maybe TRBD1 (5 bases). With 6 bases removed from V and 0 bases from J, the gap between germline ends came to 17 bases. Germline V gene sequence: CDR1 SGHDT, CDR2 YYEEEE. The CDR3 has 16 amino acids. CDR3 amino acids: CASNIRQFSSTDTQYF. For the CDR3, the DNA is TGTGCCAGCAACATTAGACAGTTTTCTAGCACAGATACGCAGTATTTT.

The chain uses TRBV27 and TRBJ2-7; no firm D call. Germline V gene sequence: CDR1 MNHEY, CDR2 SMNVEV (reference sequence). V lost 3 bases to trimming and J lost 3 bases, with 9 bases between them. The length of the CDR3 is 13 residues. CDR3 in amino acids: CASSLSGNYEQYF. The CDR3 nucleotides are TGTGCCAGCAGTTTGTCAGGAAACTACGAGCAGTACTTC.